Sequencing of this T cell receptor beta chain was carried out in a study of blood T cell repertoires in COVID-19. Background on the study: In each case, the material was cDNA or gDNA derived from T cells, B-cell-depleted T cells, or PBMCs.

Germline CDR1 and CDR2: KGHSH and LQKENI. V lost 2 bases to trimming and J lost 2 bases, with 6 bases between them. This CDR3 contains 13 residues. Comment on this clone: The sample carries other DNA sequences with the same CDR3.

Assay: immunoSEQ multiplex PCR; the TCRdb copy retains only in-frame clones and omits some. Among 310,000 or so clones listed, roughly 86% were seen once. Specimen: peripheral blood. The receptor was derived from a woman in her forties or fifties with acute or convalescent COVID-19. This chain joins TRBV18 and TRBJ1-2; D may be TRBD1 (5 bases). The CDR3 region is CASSPDSNYGYTF. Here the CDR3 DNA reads TGTGCCAGCTCACCAGACAGCAACTATGGCTACACCTTC.